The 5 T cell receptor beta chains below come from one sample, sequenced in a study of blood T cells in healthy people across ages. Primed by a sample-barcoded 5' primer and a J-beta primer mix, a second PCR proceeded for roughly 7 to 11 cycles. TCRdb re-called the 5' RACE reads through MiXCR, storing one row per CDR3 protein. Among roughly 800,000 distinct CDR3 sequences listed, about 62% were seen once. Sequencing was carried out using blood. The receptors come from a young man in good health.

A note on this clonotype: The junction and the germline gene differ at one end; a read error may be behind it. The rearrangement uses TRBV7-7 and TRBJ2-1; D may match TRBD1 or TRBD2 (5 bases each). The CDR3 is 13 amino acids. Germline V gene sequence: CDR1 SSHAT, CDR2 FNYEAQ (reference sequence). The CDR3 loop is CASSEGSKNEQFF. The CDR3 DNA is TGTGCTAGCAGCGAGGGGTCGAAGAATGAGCAGTTCTTC.

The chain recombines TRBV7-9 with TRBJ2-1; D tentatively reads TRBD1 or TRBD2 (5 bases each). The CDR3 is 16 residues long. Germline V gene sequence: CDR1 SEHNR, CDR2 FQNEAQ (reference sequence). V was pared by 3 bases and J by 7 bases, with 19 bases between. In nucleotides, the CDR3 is TGTGCCAGCAGCTTTGTAGGGGACCTCCAAGGGAATGAGCAGTTCTTC. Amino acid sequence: CASSFVGDLQGNEQFF.

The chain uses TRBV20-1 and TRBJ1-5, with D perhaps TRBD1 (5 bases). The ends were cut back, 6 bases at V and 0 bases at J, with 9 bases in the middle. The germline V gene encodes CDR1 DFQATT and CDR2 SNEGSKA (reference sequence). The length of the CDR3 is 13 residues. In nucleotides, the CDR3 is TGCAGTGCCGGGGACGATAGCAATCAGCCCCAGCATTTT. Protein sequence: CSAGDDSNQPQHF.

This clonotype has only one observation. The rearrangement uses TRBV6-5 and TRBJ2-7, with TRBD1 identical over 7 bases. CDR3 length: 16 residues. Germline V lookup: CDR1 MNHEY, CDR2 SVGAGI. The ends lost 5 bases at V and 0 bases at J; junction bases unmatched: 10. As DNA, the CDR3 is TGTGCCAGCAGTAACCCGACAGGGTTAAGCTCCTACGAGCAGTACTTC. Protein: CASSNPTGLSSYEQYF.

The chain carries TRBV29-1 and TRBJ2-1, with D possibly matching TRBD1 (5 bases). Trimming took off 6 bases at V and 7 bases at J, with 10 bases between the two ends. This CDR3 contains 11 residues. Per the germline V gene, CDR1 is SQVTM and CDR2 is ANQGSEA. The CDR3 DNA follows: TGCAGCGTCAGGGTATCGAATGAGCAGTTCTTC. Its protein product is CSVRVSNEQFF.